These 9 T cell receptor beta chains were all obtained from the same sample, sequenced in a study of OX40 agonist ivuxolimab in advanced cancers. Some clones are missing from TCRdb's copy, which holds only in-frame ones; the method was immunoSEQ multiplex PCR. The sample lists 99,000 or so clones; less than 85% were seen once. Sample: CD4+ or CD8+ T cells sorted from blood, taken in a trial of the OX40 agonist ivuxolimab. These receptors were obtained from an adult with an advanced solid tumor such as melanoma, head and neck, liver or kidney cancer.

This clone is a singleton in its sample. This chain uses TRBV7-9 with TRBJ2-2; TRBD2 aligns across 12 bases. V trimming: 1 base; J trimming: 3 bases; junction bases outside the gene matches: 6. The CDR3 contains 18 residues. Germline lookup yields CDR1 SEHNR and CDR2 FQNEAQ (reference sequence). The CDR3 DNA is TGTGCCAGCAGCTTAGTCCTCCTAGCGGGAGGGGACACCGGGGAGCTGTTTTTT. Translated, it gives CASSLVLLAGGDTGELFF.

The J gene is TRBJ2-3, the V gene TRBV6-1, with TRBD2 matching over 15 bases. The CDR3 is 18 amino acids. Trimming took 4 bases from V and 4 from J; bases not matched to a gene: 9. The germline V gene encodes CDR1 MNHNS and CDR2 SASEGT. CDR3 loop: CASSASGLAGGRADTQYF. The CDR3 region has the DNA TGTGCCAGCAGTGCCTCAGGACTAGCGGGGGGGCGGGCAGATACGCAGTATTTT.

The V gene is TRBV6-1, the J gene TRBJ1-5; D not resolved. In germline, CDR1 is MNHNS, CDR2 SASEGT. CDR3 length: 11 residues. Trimming shortened V by 5 bases and J by 16 bases, and 15 bases separated the two germline ends. The CDR3 here is CASSSTSLKHF. The CDR3 nucleotides read TGTGCCAGCAGTTCAACGTCGCTGAAACATTTT.

The chain employs TRBV29-1 and TRBJ2-1; 9 bases map to TRBD2. V shed 0 bases and J 5 bases; nucleotides not matched to a gene: 14. From germline, CDR1 is SQVTM and CDR2 ANQGSEA. This CDR3 is 18 amino acids long. The CDR3 reads CSVEDPWGPSGTDNEQFF. CDR3 nucleotide sequence: TGCAGCGTTGAAGACCCGTGGGGACCTAGCGGGACTGACAATGAGCAGTTCTTC.

This chain joins TRBV2 and TRBJ2-3, with D possibly being TRBD1 or TRBD2 (6 bases each). Germline V lookup: CDR1 SNHLY, CDR2 FYNNEI. The CDR3 totals 18 residues. V lost 6 bases, J lost 0 bases, and 22 bases lay in between. This CDR3 is CASRATRGGGASTDTQYF. In DNA form, the CDR3 reads TGTGCCAGCAGGGCGACTAGAGGGGGAGGCGCTAGCACAGATACGCAGTATTTT.

This chain uses TRBV6-1 with TRBJ2-2, with 9 bases identical to TRBD1. J was trimmed by 4 bases and V by 3 bases; bases with no gene match: 9. Germline V gene lookup returns CDR1 MNHNS and CDR2 SASEGT. The CDR3 runs to 17 residues. The DNA for the CDR3 is TGTGCCAGCAGTGATACGGGACAGGGAGTGGTCACCGGGGAGCTGTTTTTT. It translates to CASSDTGQGVVTGELFF.

The chain carries TRBV4-1 and TRBJ2-7; 9 nucleotides match TRBD1. The germline gives CDR1 MGHRA, CDR2 YSYEKL. This CDR3 is 15 amino acids long. Unmatched junction bases numbered 6, after V lost 0 bases and J lost 6 bases. For the CDR3, the DNA is TGCGCCAGCAGCCAAGAATGGACAGGGGCCTTCGAGCAGTACTTC. This codes for CASSQEWTGAFEQYF.

The chain links TRBV18 to TRBJ1-2, with 7 bases fitting TRBD1. CDR1 and CDR2 from the germline V gene are KGHSH and LQKENI. There are 12 residues in the CDR3. V lost 4 bases to trimming and J lost 8 bases; unmatched junction nucleotides: 4. The CDR3, as DNA: TGTGCCAGCTCACGACAGGGCCACGGCTACACCTTC. Translated, it gives CASSRQGHGYTF.

The CDR3 region has the DNA TGTGCCAGCAGCGGCCACAGAGGACAAGAGACCCAGTACTTC. Its protein is CASSGHRGQETQYF. The rearrangement uses TRBV9 and TRBJ2-5; the D is unclear. V was cut by 3 bases and J by 2 bases, with 11 bases left in between. The CDR3 consists of 14 residues. Germline V gene data show CDR1 as SGDLS and CDR2 as YYNGEE.